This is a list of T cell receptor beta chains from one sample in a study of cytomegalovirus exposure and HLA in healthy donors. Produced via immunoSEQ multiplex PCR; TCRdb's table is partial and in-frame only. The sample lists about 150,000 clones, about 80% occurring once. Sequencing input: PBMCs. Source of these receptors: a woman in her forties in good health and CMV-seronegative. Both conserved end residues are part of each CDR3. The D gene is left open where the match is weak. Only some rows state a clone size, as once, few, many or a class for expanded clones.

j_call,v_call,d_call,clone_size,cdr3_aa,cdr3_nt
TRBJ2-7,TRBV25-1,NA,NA,CASSAQGGPYEQYF,TGTGCCAGCAGTGCACAGGGTGGACCCTACGAGCAGTACTTC
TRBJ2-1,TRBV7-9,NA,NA,CASSSVTGNEQFF,TGTGCCAGCAGCTCCGTTACGGGAAATGAGCAGTTCTTC
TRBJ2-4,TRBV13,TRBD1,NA,CASSLTTGGRGAKNSQYF,TGTGCCAGCAGCTTGACCACAGGGGGCAGGGGGGCCAAAAACAGTCAGTACTTC
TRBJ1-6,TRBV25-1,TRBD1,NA,CASRQTGDNSPLHF,TGTGCCAGCAGGCAAACAGGGGATAATTCACCCCTCCACTTT
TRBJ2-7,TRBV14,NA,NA,CASSQVVSGFRPAEQYF,TGTGCCAGCAGCCAAGTGGTCTCCGGGTTTCGTCCTGCCGAGCAGTACTTC
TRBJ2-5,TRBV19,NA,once,CASRAGSKQYF,TGTGCCAGTAGAGCAGGGTCGAAGCAGTACTTC
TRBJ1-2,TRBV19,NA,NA,CASSDSGFYGYTF,TGTGCCAGTAGTGACTCAGGGTTCTATGGCTACACCTTC
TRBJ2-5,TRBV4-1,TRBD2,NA,CASSQIDLAGARETQYF,TGCGCCAGCAGCCAAATTGATCTAGCGGGAGCGAGAGAGACCCAGTACTTC
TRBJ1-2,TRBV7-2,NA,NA,CASSRPGIGTYGYTF,TGTGCCAGCAGCCGCCCCGGGATTGGTACCTATGGCTACACCTTC
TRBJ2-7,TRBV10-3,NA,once,CAISESWRSGYEQYF,TGTGCCATCAGTGAGTCCTGGAGGAGTGGCTACGAGCAGTACTTC
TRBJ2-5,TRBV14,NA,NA,CASSPTRNRETQYF,TGTGCCAGCAGCCCCACTCGAAACCGAGAGACCCAGTACTTC
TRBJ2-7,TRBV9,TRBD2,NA,CASSVGTSGRNEQYF,TGTGCCAGCAGCGTAGGAACTAGCGGGAGGAACGAGCAGTACTTC
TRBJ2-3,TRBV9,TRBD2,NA,CASSTLAGASDTQYF,TGTGCCAGCAGCACCCTAGCGGGGGCTTCAGATACGCAGTATTTT
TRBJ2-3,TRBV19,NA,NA,CASSMPGADTQYF,TGTGCCAGTAGTATGCCAGGGGCAGATACGCAGTATTTT
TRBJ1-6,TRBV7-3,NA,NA,CASSSTGVNNSPLHF,TGTGCCAGCAGCTCGACAGGTGTCAATAATTCACCCCTCCACTTT
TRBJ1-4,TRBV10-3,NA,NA,CASGATNEKLFF,TGTGCCTCCGGTGCAACTAATGAAAAACTGTTTTTT
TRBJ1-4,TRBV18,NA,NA,CASSPGNLGEKLFF,TGTGCCAGCTCACCCGGCAACCTAGGAGAAAAACTGTTTTTT
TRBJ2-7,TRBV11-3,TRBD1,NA,CASSKGALYEQYF,TGTGCCAGCAGCAAGGGGGCCTTATACGAGCAGTACTTC
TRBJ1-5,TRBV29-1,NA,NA,CSVGEGSQPQHF,TGCAGCGTTGGGGAGGGTTCACAGCCCCAGCATTTT
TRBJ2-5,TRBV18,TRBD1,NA,CASSQTTGLQETQYF,TGTGCCAGCTCGCAAACGACAGGGCTCCAAGAGACCCAGTACTTC
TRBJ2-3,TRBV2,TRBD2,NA,CAREIAGATDTQYF,TGTGCCAGGGAGATAGCGGGGGCCACAGATACGCAGTATTTT
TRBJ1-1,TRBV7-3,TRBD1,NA,CASSFGTDQKAFF,TGTGCCAGCAGCTTCGGGACAGATCAAAAAGCTTTCTTT
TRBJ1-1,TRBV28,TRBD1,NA,CASGDRGRPEAFF,TGTGCCAGCGGGGACAGGGGGCGGCCTGAAGCTTTCTTT
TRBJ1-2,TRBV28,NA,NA,CASSQESYGYTF,TGTGCCAGTTCGCAGGAAAGCTATGGCTACACCTTC
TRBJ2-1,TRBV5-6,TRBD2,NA,CASSPLAGGVNEQFF,TGTGCCAGCAGCCCTCTAGCGGGGGGGGTGAATGAGCAGTTCTTC
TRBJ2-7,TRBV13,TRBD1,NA,CASSQTRDRDYEQYF,TGTGCCAGCAGCCAGACCCGGGACAGAGACTACGAGCAGTACTTC
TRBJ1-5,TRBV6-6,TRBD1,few,CASRLTGDNQPQHF,TGTGCCAGCAGACTCACAGGGGACAATCAGCCCCAGCATTTT
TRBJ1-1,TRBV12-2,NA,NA,CASRASRDSVSTEAFF,TGTGCAAGTCGCGCCTCACGGGACAGCGTAAGCACTGAAGCTTTCTTT
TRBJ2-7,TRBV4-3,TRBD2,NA,CASSPLISSGSGQWEQYF,TGCGCCAGCAGCCCCCTAATCTCTAGCGGGAGCGGCCAGTGGGAGCAGTACTTC
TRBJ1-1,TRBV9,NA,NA,CASSVATAGVMNTEAFF,TGTGCCAGCAGCGTAGCTACGGCAGGGGTTATGAACACTGAAGCTTTCTTT
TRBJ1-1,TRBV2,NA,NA,CASSGTRQTPEAFF,TGTGCCAGCAGTGGAACTCGACAGACACCTGAAGCTTTCTTT
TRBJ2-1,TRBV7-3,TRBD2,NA,CASSYTSGTEQFF,TGTGCCAGCAGCTATACTAGCGGGACTGAGCAGTTCTTC
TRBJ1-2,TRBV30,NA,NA,CAWEVPTREGGYTF,TGTGCCTGGGAGGTACCAACCCGGGAAGGAGGCTACACCTTC
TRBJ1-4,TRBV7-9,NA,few,CASSPGAVNEKLFF,TGTGCCAGCAGCCCAGGGGCAGTTAATGAAAAACTGTTTTTT
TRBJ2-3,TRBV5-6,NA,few,CASSSDYTDTQYF,TGTGCCAGCAGCTCGGACTACACAGATACGCAGTATTTT
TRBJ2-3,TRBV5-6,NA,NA,CASSLGSWWQGKDTQYF,TGTGCCAGCAGCTTGGGTAGTTGGTGGCAGGGCAAAGATACGCAGTATTTT
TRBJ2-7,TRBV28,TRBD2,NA,CASSLLSGGTNYEQYF,TGTGCCAGCAGTTTGTTGAGCGGGGGGACTAACTACGAGCAGTACTTC
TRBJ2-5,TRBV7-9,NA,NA,CASSVELGETQYF,TGTGCCAGCAGCGTCGAACTAGGGGAGACCCAGTACTTC
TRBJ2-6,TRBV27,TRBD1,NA,CASSLWGQGLPSLGANVLTF,TGTGCCAGCAGTTTATGGGGACAGGGTTTGCCCTCTCTGGGGGCCAACGTCCTGACTTTC
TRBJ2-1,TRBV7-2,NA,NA,CASSLRRGSYNEQFF,TGTGCCAGCAGCTTAAGGAGAGGTTCCTACAATGAGCAGTTCTTC
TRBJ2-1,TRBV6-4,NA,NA,CASSDSGRPYNEQFF,TGTGCCAGCAGTGACTCAGGGAGGCCGTACAATGAGCAGTTCTTC
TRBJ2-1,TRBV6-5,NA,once,CASRLGLNNEQFF,TGTGCCAGCAGACTTGGACTAAACAATGAGCAGTTCTTC